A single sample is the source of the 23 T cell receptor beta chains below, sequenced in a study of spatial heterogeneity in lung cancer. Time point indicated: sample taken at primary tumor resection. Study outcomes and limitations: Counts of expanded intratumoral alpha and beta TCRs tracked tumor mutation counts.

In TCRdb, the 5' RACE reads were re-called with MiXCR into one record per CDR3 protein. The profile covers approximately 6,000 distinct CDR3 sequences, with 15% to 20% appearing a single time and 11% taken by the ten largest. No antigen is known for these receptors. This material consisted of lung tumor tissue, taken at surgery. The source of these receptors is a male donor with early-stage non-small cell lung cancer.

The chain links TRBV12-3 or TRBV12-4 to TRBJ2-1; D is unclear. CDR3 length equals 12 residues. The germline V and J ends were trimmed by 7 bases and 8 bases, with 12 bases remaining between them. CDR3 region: CASTKVRDEQFF. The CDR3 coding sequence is TGTGCCAGCACCAAGGTCCGAGATGAGCAGTTCTTC.

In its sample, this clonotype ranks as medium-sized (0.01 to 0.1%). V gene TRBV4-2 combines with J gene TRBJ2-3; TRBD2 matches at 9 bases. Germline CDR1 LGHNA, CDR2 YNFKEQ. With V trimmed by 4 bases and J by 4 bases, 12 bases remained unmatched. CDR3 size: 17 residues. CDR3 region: CASSPTVGAGGADTQYF. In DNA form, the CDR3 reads TGTGCCAGCAGCCCCACCGTCGGGGCGGGGGGGGCAGATACGCAGTATTTT.

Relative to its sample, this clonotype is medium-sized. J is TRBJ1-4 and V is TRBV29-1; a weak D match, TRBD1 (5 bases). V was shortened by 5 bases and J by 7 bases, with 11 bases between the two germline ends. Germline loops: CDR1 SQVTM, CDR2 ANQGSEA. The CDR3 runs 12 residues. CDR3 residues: CSVQGRGEKLFF. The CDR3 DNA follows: TGCAGCGTTCAGGGTAGAGGTGAAAAACTGTTTTTT.

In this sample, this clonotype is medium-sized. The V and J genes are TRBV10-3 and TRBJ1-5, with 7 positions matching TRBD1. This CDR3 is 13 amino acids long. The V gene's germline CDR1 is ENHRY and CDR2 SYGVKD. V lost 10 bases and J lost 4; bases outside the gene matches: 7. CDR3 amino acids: CATAGTENQPQHF. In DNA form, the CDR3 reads TGTGCCACCGCCGGGACAGAGAATCAGCCCCAGCATTTT.

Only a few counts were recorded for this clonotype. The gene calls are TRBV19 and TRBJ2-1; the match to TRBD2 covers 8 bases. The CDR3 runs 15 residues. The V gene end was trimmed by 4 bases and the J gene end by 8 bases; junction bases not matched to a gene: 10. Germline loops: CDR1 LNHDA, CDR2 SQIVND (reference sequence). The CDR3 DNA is TGTGCCAGTAGTACCGGGACTAGAGCCTCCGATGAGCAGTTCTTC. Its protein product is CASSTGTRASDEQFF.

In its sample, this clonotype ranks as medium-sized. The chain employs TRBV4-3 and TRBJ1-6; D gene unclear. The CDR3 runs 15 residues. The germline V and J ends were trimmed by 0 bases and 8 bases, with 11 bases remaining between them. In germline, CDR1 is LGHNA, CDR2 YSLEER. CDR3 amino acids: CASSQDGQEYSPLHF. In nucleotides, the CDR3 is TGCGCCAGCAGCCAAGATGGGCAGGAATATTCACCCCTCCACTTT.

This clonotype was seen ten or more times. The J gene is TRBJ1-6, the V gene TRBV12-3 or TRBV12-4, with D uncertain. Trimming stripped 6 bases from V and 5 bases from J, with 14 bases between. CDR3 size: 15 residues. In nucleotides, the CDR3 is TGTGCCAGCAGCCCAAGACGGATTAATAATTCACCCCTCCACTTT. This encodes CASSPRRINNSPLHF.

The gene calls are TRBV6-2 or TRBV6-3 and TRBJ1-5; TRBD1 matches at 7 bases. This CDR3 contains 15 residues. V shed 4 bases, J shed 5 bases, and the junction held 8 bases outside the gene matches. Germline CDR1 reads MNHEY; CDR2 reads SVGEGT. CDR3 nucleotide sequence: TGTGCCAGCAGTTTACAGACAGGGAAGCATCAGCCCCAGCATTTT. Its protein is CASSLQTGKHQPQHF.

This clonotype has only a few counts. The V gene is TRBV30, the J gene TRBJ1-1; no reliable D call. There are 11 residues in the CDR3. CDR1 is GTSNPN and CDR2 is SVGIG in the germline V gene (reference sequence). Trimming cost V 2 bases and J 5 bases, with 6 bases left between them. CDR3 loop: CAWSTSTEAFF. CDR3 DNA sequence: TGTGCCTGGAGTACTTCTACTGAAGCTTTCTTT.

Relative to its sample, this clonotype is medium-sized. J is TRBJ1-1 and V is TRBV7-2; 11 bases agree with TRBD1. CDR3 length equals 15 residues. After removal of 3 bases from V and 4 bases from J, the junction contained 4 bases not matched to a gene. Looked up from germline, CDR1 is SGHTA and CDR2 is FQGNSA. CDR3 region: CASSFLGTGGTEAFF. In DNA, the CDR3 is TGTGCCAGCAGCTTCCTAGGGACAGGGGGCACTGAAGCTTTCTTT. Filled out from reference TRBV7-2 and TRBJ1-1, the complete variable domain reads GAGVSQSPSNKVTEKGKDVELRCDPISGHTALYWYRQSLGQGLEFLIYFQGNSAPDKSGLPSDRFSAERTGGSVSTLTIQRTQQEDSAVYLCASSFLGTGGTEAFFGQGTRLTVV.

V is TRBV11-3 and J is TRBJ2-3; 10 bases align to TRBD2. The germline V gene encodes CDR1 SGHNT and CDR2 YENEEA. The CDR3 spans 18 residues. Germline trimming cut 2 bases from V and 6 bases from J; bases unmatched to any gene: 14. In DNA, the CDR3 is TGTGCCAGCAGCTTAAAAACTAGCGGGGTCTCCCTTCAGGATACGCAGTATTTT. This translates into CASSLKTSGVSLQDTQYF.

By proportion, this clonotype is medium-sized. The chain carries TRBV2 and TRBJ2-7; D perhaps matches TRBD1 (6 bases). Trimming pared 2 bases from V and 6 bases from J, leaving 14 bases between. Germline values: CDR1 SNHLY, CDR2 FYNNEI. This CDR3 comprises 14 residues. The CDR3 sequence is CASSEQGQMGEQYF. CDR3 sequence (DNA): TGTGCCAGCAGTGAACAAGGACAGATGGGCGAGCAGTACTTC.

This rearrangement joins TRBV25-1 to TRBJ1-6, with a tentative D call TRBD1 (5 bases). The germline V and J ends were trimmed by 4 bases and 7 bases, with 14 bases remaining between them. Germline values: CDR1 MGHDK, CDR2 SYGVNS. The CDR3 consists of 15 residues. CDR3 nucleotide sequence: TGTGCCAGCAGTGCCCCGGGGCCCCAAAATTCACCCCTCCACTTT. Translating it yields CASSAPGPQNSPLHF.

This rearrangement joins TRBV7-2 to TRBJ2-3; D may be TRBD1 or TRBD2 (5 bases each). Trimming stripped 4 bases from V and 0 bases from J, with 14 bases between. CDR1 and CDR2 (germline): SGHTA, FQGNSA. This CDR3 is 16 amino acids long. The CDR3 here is CASSSGARGSTDTQYF. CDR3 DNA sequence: TGTGCCAGCAGCTCCGGGGCCCGGGGAAGCACAGATACGCAGTATTTT.

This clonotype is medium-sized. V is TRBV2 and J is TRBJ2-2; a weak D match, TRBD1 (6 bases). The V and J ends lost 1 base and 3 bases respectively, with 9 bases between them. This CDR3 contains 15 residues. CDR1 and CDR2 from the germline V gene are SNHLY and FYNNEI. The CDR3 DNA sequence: TGTGCCAGCAGTGAAGGCAGGGGTCACACCGGGGAGCTGTTTTTT. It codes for CASSEGRGHTGELFF.

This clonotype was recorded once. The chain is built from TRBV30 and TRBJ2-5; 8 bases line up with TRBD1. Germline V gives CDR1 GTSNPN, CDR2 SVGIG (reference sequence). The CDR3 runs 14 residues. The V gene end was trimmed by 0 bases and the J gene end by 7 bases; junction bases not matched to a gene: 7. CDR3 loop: CAWSVRDRKVTQYF. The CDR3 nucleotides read TGTGCCTGGAGTGTCCGGGACAGGAAAGTGACCCAGTACTTC.

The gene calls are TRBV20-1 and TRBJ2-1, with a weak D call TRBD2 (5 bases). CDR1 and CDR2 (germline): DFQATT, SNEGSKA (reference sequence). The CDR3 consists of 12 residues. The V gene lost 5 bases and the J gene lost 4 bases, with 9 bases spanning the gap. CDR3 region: CSAVRGYNEQFF. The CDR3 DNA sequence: TGCAGTGCTGTCCGGGGATACAATGAGCAGTTCTTC.

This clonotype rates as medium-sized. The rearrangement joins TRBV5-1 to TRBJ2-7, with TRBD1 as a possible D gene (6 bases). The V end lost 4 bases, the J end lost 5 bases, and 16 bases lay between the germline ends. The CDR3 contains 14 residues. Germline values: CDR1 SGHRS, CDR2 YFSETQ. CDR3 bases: TGCGCCAGCAGCCAAGCACAGGGAACCAACGAGCAGTACTTC. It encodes CASSQAQGTNEQYF.

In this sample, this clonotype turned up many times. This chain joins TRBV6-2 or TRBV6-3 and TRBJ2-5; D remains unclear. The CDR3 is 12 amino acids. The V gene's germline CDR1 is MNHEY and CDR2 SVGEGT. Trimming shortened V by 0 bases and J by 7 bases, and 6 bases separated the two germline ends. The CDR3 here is CASSYSSGTQYF. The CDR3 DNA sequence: TGTGCCAGCAGTTACTCGTCGGGGACCCAGTACTTC.

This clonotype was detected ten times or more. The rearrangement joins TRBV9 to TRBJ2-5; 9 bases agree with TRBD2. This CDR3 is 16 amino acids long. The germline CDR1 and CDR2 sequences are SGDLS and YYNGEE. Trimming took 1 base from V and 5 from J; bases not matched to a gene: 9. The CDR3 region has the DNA TGTGCCAGCAGCGTATTAGCGGGGGACCCAATGGAGACCCAGTACTTC. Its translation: CASSVLAGDPMETQYF.

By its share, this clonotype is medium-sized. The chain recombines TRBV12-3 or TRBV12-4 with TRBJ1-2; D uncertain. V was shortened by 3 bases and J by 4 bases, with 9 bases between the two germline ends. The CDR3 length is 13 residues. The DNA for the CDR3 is TGTGCCAGCAGTTTTTGGCGGATCTATGGCTACACCTTC. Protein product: CASSFWRIYGYTF.

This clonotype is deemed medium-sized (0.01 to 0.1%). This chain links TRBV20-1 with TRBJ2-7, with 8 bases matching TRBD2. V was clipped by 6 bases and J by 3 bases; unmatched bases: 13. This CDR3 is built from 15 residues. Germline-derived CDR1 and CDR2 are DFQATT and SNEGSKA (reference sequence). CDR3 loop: CSAAKPDSGGYEQYF. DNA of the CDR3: TGCAGTGCCGCCAAACCGGACAGCGGGGGCTACGAGCAGTACTTC.

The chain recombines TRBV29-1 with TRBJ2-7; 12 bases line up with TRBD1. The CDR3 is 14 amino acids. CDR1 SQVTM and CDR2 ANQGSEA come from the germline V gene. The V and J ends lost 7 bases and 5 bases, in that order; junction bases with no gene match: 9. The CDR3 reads CSGGTGTGGDEQYF. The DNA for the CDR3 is TGCAGCGGCGGAACCGGGACAGGGGGCGACGAGCAGTACTTC.